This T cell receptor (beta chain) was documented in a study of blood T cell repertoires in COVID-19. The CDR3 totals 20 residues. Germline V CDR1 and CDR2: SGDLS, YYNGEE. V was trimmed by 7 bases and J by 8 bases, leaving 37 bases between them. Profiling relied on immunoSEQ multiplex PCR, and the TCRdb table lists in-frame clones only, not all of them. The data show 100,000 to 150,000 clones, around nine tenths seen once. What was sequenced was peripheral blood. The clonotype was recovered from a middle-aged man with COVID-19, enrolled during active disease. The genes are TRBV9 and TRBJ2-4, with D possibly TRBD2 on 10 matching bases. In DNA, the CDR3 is TGTGCCAGCGGACAGGGGATGTGGAGCGGGAGGGGGATTTTAGTGGACATTCAGTACTTC. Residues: CASGQGMWSGRGILVDIQYF. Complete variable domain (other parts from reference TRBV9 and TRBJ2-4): DSGVTQTPKHLITATGQRVTLRCSPRSGDLSVYWYQQSLDQGLQFLIQYYNGEERAKGNILERFSAQQFPDLHSELNLSSLELGDSALYFCASGQGMWSGRGILVDIQYFGAGTRLSVL.